The 23 T cell receptor beta chains below come from one sample, sequenced in a study of regulatory T cells in long-lasting Graves disease. To make TCR beta libraries, researchers used iRepertoire HTBI primers and Arm-PCR of CDR3 regions. TCRdb reprocessed the multiplex PCR reads with MiXCR, giving one entry per CDR3 protein. The sample lists about 430,000 distinct CDR3 sequences, around 20% occurring once. As to time point: persistent/refractory GD, antithyroid drugs over 5 years with positive TRAb. PBMC-extracted RNA yielded the TCR library. The source material was peripheral blood mononuclear cells (PBMCs), sampled when the disease was refractory, from a patient treated with antithyroid drugs. The receptors stem from a female donor with Graves disease.

This clonotype was picked up many times. V usage is TRBV28 and J usage is TRBJ1-5; 7 bases match TRBD1. Germline V CDR1 and CDR2: MDHEN, SYDVKM. The CDR3 sequence is 14 residues long. The V gene end was trimmed by 7 bases and the J gene end by 5 bases; junction bases not matched to a gene: 8. The CDR3 region is CASTKTGRHQPQHF. CDR3 DNA sequence: TGTGCCAGCACTAAGACAGGGAGACATCAGCCCCAGCATTTT.

As regards this clonotype: It is likely a read error: a sequence one base away is far more abundant. V is TRBV6-2 or TRBV6-3 and J is TRBJ1-1, with D unclear. Germline values: CDR1 MNHEY, CDR2 SVGEGT. Trimming shortened V by 5 bases and J by 0 bases, and 10 bases separated the two germline ends. This CDR3 contains 14 residues. The CDR3 DNA reads TGTGCCAGCAGTGCTGATCACATGAACACTGAAGCTTTCTTT. Encoded protein: CASSADHMNTEAFF.

In its sample, this clonotype was seen many times. V usage is TRBV20-1 and J usage is TRBJ2-5; 10 nucleotides match TRBD2. Germline V CDR1 and CDR2: DFQATT, SNEGSKA (reference sequence). The CDR3 runs to 16 residues. J was trimmed by 5 bases and V by 0 bases; bases with no gene match: 9. CDR3 sequence reads: CSARDLRAGGSETQYF. The DNA for the CDR3 is TGCAGTGCTAGAGATTTACGAGCGGGAGGGAGCGAGACCCAGTACTTC.

The chain combines TRBV7-8 with TRBJ2-1; a weak D match, TRBD2 (6 bases). V lost 5 bases and J 6 bases, leaving 17 bases between the germline ends. Germline CDR1 reads SGHVS; CDR2 reads FQNEAQ. The CDR3 runs to 15 residues. The CDR3: CASSPAAGLLNEQFF. CDR3 sequence (DNA): TGTGCCAGCAGCCCCGCAGCGGGCCTTCTCAATGAGCAGTTCTTC.

This clonotype was seen many times. The genes are TRBV15 and TRBJ1-2; unclear D gene. The CDR3 has 15 residues. Trimming removed 3 bases at V and 4 bases at J, with 15 bases between. The germline CDR1 and CDR2 sequences are LNHNV and YYDKDF (reference sequence). The chain's CDR3 is CATSSAEPGSYGYTF. The CDR3 DNA reads as TGTGCCACCAGCAGCGCGGAGCCCGGCAGCTATGGCTACACCTTC.

This clonotype was seen repeatedly, ten times or more. One junction end does not reproduce the germline sequence, and a read error may be involved. The chain carries TRBV2 and TRBJ1-2; D may be TRBD1 (5 bases). This CDR3 spans 17 amino acids. Germline CDR1 is SNHLY and CDR2 is FYNNEI. Here the CDR3 DNA reads TGTGCCAGCAGTGAAACTCGTCGAGGGGCCACTAATTATGGCTACACCTTC. It is translated as CASSETRRGATNYGYTF. Variable domain in full (rest from reference TRBV2 and TRBJ1-2): EPEVTQTPSHQVTQMGQEVILRCVPISNHLYFYWYRQILGQKVEFLVSFYNNEISEKSEIFDDQFSVERPDGSNFTLKIRSTKLEDSAMYFCASSETRRGATNYGYTFGSGTRLTVV.

This clonotype was recorded many times. This chain's CDR3 is CASSRWGTTYGYTF. The CDR3 DNA reads as TGTGCCAGCAGTCGATGGGGGACCACCTATGGCTACACCTTC. V is TRBV28 and J is TRBJ1-2; D is perhaps TRBD1 (5 bases). Germline loops: CDR1 MDHEN, CDR2 SYDVKM. Trimming removed 5 bases at V and 4 bases at J, with 14 bases between. The CDR3 is 14 amino acids.

This clonotype has just one count. The chain uses TRBV10-2 and TRBJ2-2; 8 positions match TRBD2. The CDR3 runs 12 residues. Trimming at V came to 6 bases and at J to 6 bases, leaving 0 bases not matched to a gene. From germline, CDR1 is WSHSY and CDR2 SAAADI. CDR3 sequence: CASRLAAGELFF. The CDR3 bases are TGCGCCAGCAGACTAGCGGCCGGGGAGCTGTTTTTT.

The J gene is TRBJ1-4, the V gene TRBV30, with TRBD1 as a possible D gene (5 bases). The CDR3 runs 15 residues. Trimming pared 4 bases from V and 8 bases from J, leaving 20 bases between. Germline CDR1 is GTSNPN and CDR2 is SVGIG (reference sequence). The CDR3 protein is CAWKDWGRVPEKLFF. The DNA for the CDR3 is TGTGCCTGGAAGGATTGGGGCAGGGTCCCCGAAAAACTGTTTTTT.

This clonotype has a count of ten or more. The chain joins TRBV7-8 to TRBJ2-5; D is perhaps TRBD1 (6 bases). The CDR3 covers 15 residues. V was clipped by 2 bases and J by 1 base, with 11 bases between them. Germline-derived CDR1 and CDR2 are SGHVS and FQNEAQ. DNA of the CDR3: TGTGCCAGCAGCTTAAGGCAGGGGACCCAAGAGACCCAGTACTTC. Its protein product is CASSLRQGTQETQYF.

A word on this clonotype: The germline gene is not matched at one end of the junction; a read error may be the cause. CDR3 sequence: CASGDYPQTSGKYEQYF. For the CDR3, the DNA is TGCGCCAGCGGTGACTACCCCCAGACTAGCGGGAAATACGAGCAGTACTTC. The chain couples TRBV10-1 to TRBJ2-7; 11 bases map to TRBD2. Germline lookup yields CDR1 WNHNN and CDR2 SYGVQD (reference sequence). The CDR3 consists of 17 residues.

V gene TRBV30 combines with J gene TRBJ1-6; 8 bases agree with TRBD1. The CDR3 covers 14 residues. V shed 7 bases and J 7 bases; nucleotides not matched to a gene: 9. Germline-derived CDR1 and CDR2 are GTSNPN and SVGIG (reference sequence). The CDR3 loop is CASVGQGRNSPLHF. The DNA for the CDR3 is TGTGCCTCGGTTGGACAGGGCCGAAATTCACCCCTCCACTTT.

The sample holds a few counts of this clonotype. For the CDR3, the DNA is TGTGCCAGCAGTGAAGGGCTGGGGCAACCCTACGAGCAGTACTTC. Encoded protein: CASSEGLGQPYEQYF. This sequence joins TRBV6-1 and TRBJ2-7; D is possibly TRBD1 (5 bases). Germline CDR1 and CDR2: MNHNS and SASEGT. Trimming took off 1 base at V and 2 bases at J, with 12 bases between the two ends. CDR3 size: 15 residues.

The CDR3 DNA reads as TGCGCCAGCAGTCCCGGGGGGGGGCTGTCGGTCGAGCAGTACTTC. This translates into CASSPGGGLSVEQYF. The genes are TRBV10-2 and TRBJ2-7; the match to TRBD2 covers 8 bases. V lost 5 bases and J lost 6; bases outside the gene matches: 12. CDR1 WSHSY and CDR2 SAAADI come from the germline V gene. The CDR3 sequence is 15 residues long.

This clonotype was detected ten times or more. V and J are TRBV5-5 and TRBJ2-2, with D hard to call. V was pared by 0 bases and J by 1 base, with 7 bases between. Germline CDR1 is SGHKS and CDR2 is YYEKEE (reference sequence). This CDR3 has 15 amino acids. CDR3 in DNA: TGTGCCAGCAGCTTGGAGGCAGGGAACACCGGGGAGCTGTTTTTT. This gives the protein CASSLEAGNTGELFF.

This clonotype was picked up a small number of times. The rearrangement joins TRBV27 to TRBJ2-3; tentative D call: TRBD2 (6 bases). In germline, CDR1 is MNHEY, CDR2 SMNVEV (reference sequence). The V gene lost 6 bases and the J gene lost 0 bases, with 16 bases spanning the gap. The CDR3 is 16 amino acids. The CDR3 coding sequence is TGTGCCAGCAGGCCTGAAAGCGGGCGAAGCACAGATACGCAGTATTTT. Protein: CASRPESGRSTDTQYF.

This clonotype came up a few times. A much more abundant neighbour one base away suggests this may be a read error. The chain has TRBV15 and TRBJ2-7; 8 bases fit TRBD1. This CDR3 has 13 residues. Germline values: CDR1 LNHNV, CDR2 YYDKDF (reference sequence). CDR3 amino acids: CAASRDRGNEQYF. CDR3 DNA: TGTGCCGCCAGCAGAGACAGGGGCAACGAGCAGTACTTC.

This clonotype was detected many times. The chain is built from TRBV6-1 and TRBJ2-6; the match to TRBD1 covers 12 bases. The germline V gene encodes CDR1 MNHNS and CDR2 SASEGT. The J segment lost 2 bases and the V segment lost 10 bases, leaving 9 bases of the junction unmatched. This CDR3 has 17 amino acids. The chain's CDR3 is CATTPGTGGTGANVLTF. Here the CDR3 DNA reads TGTGCCACCACCCCCGGGACAGGGGGCACTGGGGCCAACGTCCTGACTTTC.

This clonotype was found many times. CDR3 protein: CASSFGFGLNQPQHF. The DNA of the CDR3 is TGTGCCAGCAGTTTCGGCTTCGGACTCAATCAGCCCCAGCATTTT. This chain joins TRBV27 and TRBJ1-5; no reliable D call. With 3 bases removed from V and 3 bases from J, the gap between germline ends came to 12 bases. Germline CDR1 and CDR2: MNHEY and SMNVEV (reference sequence). The CDR3 sequence is 15 residues long.

This clonotype was found many times. J is TRBJ1-1 and V is TRBV24-1; D is undetermined. The CDR3 extends over 13 amino acids. The germline V gene encodes CDR1 KGHDR and CDR2 SFDVKD. Trimming removed 4 bases from V and 1 base from J, with 6 bases in between. CDR3 DNA: TGTGCCACCAGTGAGGACGGGAACACTGAAGCTTTCTTT. Its translation is CATSEDGNTEAFF.

This clonotype was observed once. This clone may be a read error of a much larger clone one base away. The chain is built from TRBV2 and TRBJ1-1; D is ambiguous. V lost 7 bases and J lost 0, with 15 bases in between. This CDR3 region has 15 residues. Per the germline V gene, CDR1 is SNHLY and CDR2 is FYNNEI. The CDR3 sequence is CASIGDGTLNTEAFF. CDR3 nucleotide sequence: TGTGCCAGCATCGGGGATGGCACTTTGAACACTGAAGCTTTCTTT.

This clonotype has a count of ten or more. This rearrangement joins TRBV20-1 to TRBJ1-1; D not certain. The CDR3 extends over 11 amino acids. CDR1 is DFQATT and CDR2 is SNEGSKA in the germline V gene (reference sequence). Deletions cut 3 bases from V and 1 base from J, with 3 bases between. The DNA of the CDR3 is TGCAGTGCTAGGAGGAACACTGAAGCTTTCTTT. Residues: CSARRNTEAFF.

This clonotype was seen ten or more times. V and J are TRBV27 and TRBJ2-6, with D perhaps TRBD2 (5 bases). Trimming took off 1 base at V and 2 bases at J, with 24 bases between the two ends. Looked up from germline, CDR1 is MNHEY and CDR2 is SMNVEV (reference sequence). The CDR3 covers 21 residues. For the CDR3, the DNA is TGTGCCAGCAGTTTATTTAGTCCGAGGGTTAAGGGTTCCCCTGGGGCCAACGTCCTGACTTTC. This codes for CASSLFSPRVKGSPGANVLTF.